Presented here are 4 T cell receptor beta chains from one specimen sequenced in a study of T cell repertoires in aging, cancer and after chemotherapy. Amplification of TCR beta used genomic DNA extracted from peripheral blood. Rearranged V-D-J TRB sequences were amplified with a mixed TRB-A/B primer pool. TCRdb called the multiplex PCR reads again in MiXCR, with one record for every CDR3 protein. The repertoire has about 8,700 distinct CDR3 sequences, roughly 53% of them found once; the top ten carry 20% to 25%. The sequencing sample was made of blood. The receptor source for this set is a human donor in good health.

This clonotype has a handful of counts. V gene TRBV6-1 combines with J gene TRBJ1-5, with a possible D match to TRBD1 (5 bases). The CDR3 runs 15 residues. CDR1 and CDR2 from the germline V gene are MNHNS and SASEGT. Trimming left V 8 bases short and J 4 bases short, with 18 bases between. CDR3 sequence (DNA): TGTGCCAGCGTTCTCGGGCAGGGTAGGAATCAGCCCCAGCATTTT. Amino acid sequence: CASVLGQGRNQPQHF.

This clonotype has only a few counts. This chain joins TRBV6-1 and TRBJ2-5, with 12 bases identical to TRBD2. The CDR3 is 15 amino acids. Germline lookup yields CDR1 MNHNS and CDR2 SASEGT. Trimming at V came to 2 bases and at J to 5 bases, leaving 3 bases not matched to a gene. The CDR3, as DNA: TGTGCCAGCAGTGAACTAGCGGGAGGGCCTGAGACCCAGTACTTC. It yields the protein CASSELAGGPETQYF.

This chain links TRBV12-3 or TRBV12-4 with TRBJ2-1; D perhaps matches TRBD1 (6 bases). The V and J ends lost 6 bases and 3 bases respectively, with 9 bases between them. This CDR3 comprises 13 residues. This chain's CDR3 is CASSRQDYNEQFF. The CDR3 DNA follows: TGTGCCAGCAGCCGACAGGACTACAATGAGCAGTTCTTC.

V and J are TRBV18 and TRBJ2-1, with TRBD1 identical over 10 bases. Losses at the gene ends were 8 bases for V and 9 bases for J; bases not matched to a gene: 16. Germline CDR1 is KGHSH and CDR2 is LQKENI. CDR3 length: 16 amino acids. The CDR3 region is CASHAGDRGVFGEQFF. Here the CDR3 DNA reads TGTGCCAGCCACGCAGGGGACAGGGGCGTATTTGGTGAGCAGTTCTTC.